The 20 T cell receptor beta chains listed next were all sequenced from one sample in a study of PD-1 blockade in classical Hodgkin lymphoma. Relapse was seen in all patients after autologous stem cell transplantation, and brentuximab vedotin exposure was variable. Magnetic negative selection purified CD4+ T cells from thawed PBMCs. Using immunoSEQ multiplex PCR, the repertoire was profiled, and TCRdb retains in-frame clones only, with some absent. The repertoire holds 10,000 to 15,000 clones, with 75% to 90% as singletons. The sample was CD4+ T cells from blood, taken at baseline. These receptors came from a human donor with classical Hodgkin lymphoma.

The rearrangement links TRBV30 to TRBJ2-7; TRBD1 is a possible D gene (5 bases). The V end was cut by 2 bases, the J end by 3 bases, with 11 bases between. Germline CDR1 is GTSNPN and CDR2 is SVGIG (reference sequence). The CDR3 covers 13 residues. This CDR3 reads CAWSLGASYEQYF. CDR3 bases: TGTGCCTGGAGTTTAGGGGCCAGCTACGAGCAGTACTTC.

This clone occurred once. The V and J genes are TRBV10-3 and TRBJ2-1; 9 bases are shared with TRBD2. CDR3 length equals 19 residues. Losses at the gene ends were 0 bases for V and 0 bases for J; bases not matched to a gene: 9. Germline CDR1 ENHRY, CDR2 SYGVKD. The CDR3 DNA follows: TGTGCCATCAGTGAGTCGAGCCGGCTAGCGGGGAGCTCCTACAATGAGCAGTTCTTC. It is translated as CAISESSRLAGSSYNEQFF.

This chain joins TRBV28 and TRBJ2-7; 7 bases align to TRBD1. CDR3 length: 15 amino acids. Per the germline V gene, CDR1 is MDHEN and CDR2 is SYDVKM. V lost 2 bases, J lost 4 bases, and 8 bases stayed unmatched. The chain's CDR3 is CASSLPDRDNYEQYF. CDR3 nucleotide sequence: TGTGCCAGCAGTTTACCCGACAGGGACAATTACGAGCAGTACTTC. The complete variable domain, with remaining parts taken from reference TRBV28 and TRBJ2-7, reads DVKVTQSSRYLVKRTGEKVFLECVQDMDHENMFWYRQDPGLGLRLIYFSYDVKMKEKGDIPEGYSVSREKKERFSLILESASTNQTSMYLCASSLPDRDNYEQYFGPGTRLTVT.

The chain uses TRBV7-8 and TRBJ1-3, with D unclear. The CDR3 has 15 residues. Germline lookup yields CDR1 SGHVS and CDR2 FQNEAQ. V dropped 4 bases and J dropped 0 bases, with 10 bases sitting between them. This CDR3 is CASSYLRGSGNTIYF. The DNA of the CDR3 is TGTGCCAGCAGCTACCTCCGGGGCTCTGGAAACACCATATATTTT.

This clone was detected once. The rearrangement links TRBV5-4 to TRBJ2-5, with TRBD2 matching over 7 bases. This CDR3 comprises 15 residues. Losses at the gene ends were 0 bases for V and 2 bases for J; bases not matched to a gene: 4. Germline V gene data show CDR1 as SGHNT and CDR2 as YYREEE (reference sequence). This CDR3 is CASSLELARQETQYF. CDR3 DNA: TGTGCCAGCAGCTTGGAACTAGCGAGACAAGAGACCCAGTACTTC. Drawing the rest from reference TRBV5-4 and TRBJ2-5, the complete variable domain is ETGVTQSPTHLIKTRGQQVTLRCSSQSGHNTVSWYQQALGQGPQFIFQYYREEENGRGNFPPRFSGLQFPNYSSELNVNALELDDSALYLCASSLELARQETQYFGPGTRLLVL.

The J gene is TRBJ2-7, the V gene TRBV6-1, with TRBD2 matching over 13 bases. The ends lost 7 bases at V and 3 bases at J; junction bases unmatched: 3. CDR3 length: 14 residues. Looked up from germline, CDR1 is MNHNS and CDR2 is SASEGT. This CDR3 is CASIRLAGGYEQYF. Here the CDR3 DNA reads TGTGCCAGCATTAGACTAGCGGGGGGCTACGAGCAGTACTTC.

The rearrangement links TRBV29-1 to TRBJ1-1; D uncertain. Germline V gene data show CDR1 as SQVTM and CDR2 as ANQGSEA. The CDR3 spans 12 residues. The ends were cut back, 5 bases at V and 1 base at J, with 8 bases in the middle. CDR3 coding DNA: TGCAGCGTTACCGGGAAGAACACTGAAGCTTTCTTT. Protein product: CSVTGKNTEAFF.

The chain links TRBV7-9 to TRBJ2-6, with no clear D. Trimming shortened V by 1 base and J by 2 bases, and 9 bases separated the two germline ends. CDR1 is SEHNR, CDR2 FQNEAQ, per germline (reference sequence). The CDR3 runs to 16 residues. The CDR3 DNA follows: TGTGCCAGCAGCTTAGAAGGATATCCTGGGGCCAACGTCCTGACTTTC. Its translation: CASSLEGYPGANVLTF.

This chain uses TRBV9 with TRBJ1-2; TRBD1 aligns across 9 bases. The CDR3 is made up of 14 amino acids. Looked up from germline, CDR1 is SGDLS and CDR2 is YYNGEE. The trim removed 3 bases at V and 2 bases at J, leaving 2 bases unmatched. The CDR3, as DNA: TGTGCCAGCAGCGCTGGACAGGGGAACTATGGCTACACCTTC. It yields the protein CASSAGQGNYGYTF.

J is TRBJ2-1 and V is TRBV28; unclear D gene. Germline assignment: CDR1 MDHEN and CDR2 SYDVKM. There are 12 residues in the CDR3. V was cut by 3 bases and J by 7 bases, with 7 bases left in between. The CDR3 DNA is TGTGCCAGCAGTTTTTTGGGGAATGAGCAGTTCTTC. Its translation is CASSFLGNEQFF.

The chain uses TRBV28 and TRBJ2-4, with D perhaps matching TRBD1 (5 bases). V shed 2 bases and J shed 0 bases, with 20 bases lying between them. The CDR3 extends over 19 amino acids. From germline, CDR1 is MDHEN and CDR2 SYDVKM. CDR3: CASSLGHGQGIGAKNIQYF. The CDR3 nucleotides read TGTGCCAGCAGTTTAGGGCATGGGCAGGGAATAGGAGCCAAAAACATTCAGTACTTC.

The rearrangement uses TRBV5-1 and TRBJ2-1; D is perhaps TRBD1 or TRBD2 (5 bases each). Germline-derived CDR1 and CDR2 are SGHRS and YFSETQ. The germline V and J ends were trimmed by 0 bases and 6 bases, with 13 bases remaining between them. The CDR3 spans 15 residues. The CDR3, as DNA: TGCGCCAGCAGCTTGGTTCCGACTGGGGGCAATGAGCAGTTCTTC. This gives the protein CASSLVPTGGNEQFF.

The gene calls are TRBV7-9 and TRBJ1-3; 7 nucleotides line up with TRBD1. Germline-derived CDR1 and CDR2 are SEHNR and FQNEAQ (reference sequence). With V trimmed by 5 bases and J by 3 bases, 10 bases remained unmatched. The CDR3 spans 16 residues. CDR3 nucleotide sequence: TGTGCCAGCAGCCGGCAGACAGGGCTAGTTGGAAACACCATATATTTT. It codes for CASSRQTGLVGNTIYF.

V usage is TRBV19 and J usage is TRBJ2-3, with 8 bases that match TRBD1. In germline, CDR1 is LNHDA, CDR2 SQIVND (reference sequence). This CDR3 contains 17 residues. Trimming cost V 4 bases and J 1 base; bases outside gene matches: 10. The CDR3 is CASSRGDRGIGTDTQYF. CDR3 in DNA: TGTGCCAGTAGTAGAGGCGACAGGGGAATCGGCACAGATACGCAGTATTTT.

This clone was detected only a few times. This chain uses TRBV19 with TRBJ1-5; D gene ambiguous. This CDR3 has 18 amino acids. Germline V lookup: CDR1 LNHDA, CDR2 SQIVND (reference sequence). The germline V and J ends were trimmed by 1 base and 7 bases, with 23 bases remaining between them. The CDR3 nucleotides are TGTGCCAGTAGTATAGGAATACCGGGAAGGGCGAGTATACAGCCCCAGCATTTT. Its translation is CASSIGIPGRASIQPQHF.

The V call is TRBV7-2, the J call TRBJ1-3; D remains unclear. Between the trimmed V and J ends, which lost 5 bases and 4 bases, there was a span of 15 bases. The CDR3 is made up of 15 amino acids. Germline lookup yields CDR1 SGHTA and CDR2 FQGNSA. This CDR3 is CASSLLSGLGNTIYF. The CDR3, as DNA: TGTGCCAGCAGCCTCCTATCTGGGTTGGGAAACACCATATATTTT.

This chain joins TRBV27 and TRBJ2-7; 10 bases are shared with TRBD2. The ends lost 4 bases at V and 4 bases at J; junction bases unmatched: 4. The germline CDR1 and CDR2 sequences are MNHEY and SMNVEV (reference sequence). The CDR3 has 14 amino acids. CDR3 protein: CASSSLAGAYEQYF. Here the CDR3 DNA reads TGTGCCAGCAGTTCTCTAGCGGGAGCATACGAGCAGTACTTC.

This chain uses TRBV14 with TRBJ2-1, with 11 bases matching TRBD2. The CDR3 loop spans 17 amino acids. Germline CDR1 reads SGHDN; CDR2 reads FVKESK. V lost 2 bases, J lost 7 bases, and 10 bases stayed unmatched. DNA for the CDR3: TGTGCCAGCAGCCAACGATTAGCTAGCGGGGGGCGGAATGAGCAGTTCTTC. Translated: CASSQRLASGGRNEQFF.

The rearrangement uses TRBV27 and TRBJ2-5, with D uncertain. Germline V gives CDR1 MNHEY, CDR2 SMNVEV (reference sequence). This CDR3 comprises 13 residues. Trimming took 6 bases from V and 4 from J, leaving 12 bases between them. CDR3 sequence reads: CASSPRWGETQYF. CDR3 DNA: TGTGCCAGCAGCCCTCGTTGGGGAGAGACCCAGTACTTC.

The gene calls are TRBV18 and TRBJ1-5, with unresolved D. Germline CDR1 and CDR2: KGHSH and LQKENI. This CDR3 has 13 amino acids. V lost 2 bases and J 4 bases, leaving 6 bases between the germline ends. The CDR3 nucleotides are TGTGCCAGCTCACCAAACAGAAATCAGCCCCAGCATTTT. This codes for CASSPNRNQPQHF.